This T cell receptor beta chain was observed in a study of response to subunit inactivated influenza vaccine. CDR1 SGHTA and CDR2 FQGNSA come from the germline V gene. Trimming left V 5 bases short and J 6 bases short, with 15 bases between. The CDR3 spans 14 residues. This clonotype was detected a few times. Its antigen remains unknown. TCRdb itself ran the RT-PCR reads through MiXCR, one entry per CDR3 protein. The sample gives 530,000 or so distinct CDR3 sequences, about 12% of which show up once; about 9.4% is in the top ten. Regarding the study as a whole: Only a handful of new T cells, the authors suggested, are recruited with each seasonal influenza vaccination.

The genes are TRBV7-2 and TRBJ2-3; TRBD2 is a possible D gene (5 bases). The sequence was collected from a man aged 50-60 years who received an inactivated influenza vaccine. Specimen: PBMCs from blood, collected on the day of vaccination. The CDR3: CASSDSAGGDTQYF. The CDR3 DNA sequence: TGTGCCAGCAGCGATAGCGCGGGTGGCGATACGCAGTATTTT.